Below, one T cell receptor beta chain is given with its context. This entry belongs to a study of OX40 agonist ivuxolimab in advanced cancers. Profiled with immunoSEQ multiplex PCR; TCRdb holds only in-frame clones, not every one. The table includes 55,000 to 75,000 clones, approximately 86% detected once. CDR1 is MGHRA and CDR2 is YSYEKL in the germline V gene. V was trimmed by 5 bases and J by 4 bases, leaving 20 bases between them. The CDR3 totals 16 residues. This sequence was found in an adult with an advanced solid tumor such as melanoma, head and neck, liver or kidney cancer. The V gene is TRBV4-1, the J gene TRBJ1-1; tentative D call: TRBD1 (5 bases). The specimen was CD4+ or CD8+ T cells sorted from blood, collected in a trial of the OX40 agonist ivuxolimab. The CDR3 bases are TGCGCCAGCAGCGTAACGGGACTCCTGAAGGGCACTGAAGCTTTCTTT. This codes for CASSVTGLLKGTEAFF.